This TCR beta chain was captured by sequencing in a study of OX40 agonist ivuxolimab in advanced cancers. Study details: Treatment of patients was with ivuxolimab, an agonistic anti-OX40 (CD134) antibody.

The data were produced by immunoSEQ multiplex PCR, yet TCRdb's version contains in-frame clones alone and is incomplete. Of around 66,000 clones in the sample, 80% to 85% were seen once. Details on this clone: What it binds is not known.

General study points: The study observed clonal expansion of CD4+ and CD8+ blood T cells by week 6 at 0.1 to 3.0 mg/kg.

The clonotype originates from an adult with an advanced solid tumor such as melanoma, head and neck, liver or kidney cancer. Sequencing was performed on CD4+ or CD8+ T cells sorted from blood, taken in a trial of the OX40 agonist ivuxolimab.

CDR3 protein: CASNQGGSTDTQYF. The CDR3, as DNA: TGTGCCAGCAATCAGGGGGGAAGCACAGATACGCAGTATTTT. The rearrangement links TRBV25-1 to TRBJ2-3; possibly TRBD1 for D (7 bases). The CDR3 is made up of 14 amino acids. The germline CDR1 and CDR2 sequences are MGHDK and SYGVNS. V lost 7 bases and J 0 bases, leaving 11 bases between the germline ends.